This T cell receptor beta chain appears in the sequencing data of a study of vaccination and CD4 T cells after COVID-19. Treatment reported: roughly nine-day PBMC culture with coronavirus spike peptide pools or control peptides (ViraFEST assay). There are a few counts of this clonotype. The antigen is unknown. CDR3 length: 15 residues. The V gene lost 0 bases and the J gene lost 0 bases, with 8 bases spanning the gap. Germline assignment: CDR1 SNHLY and CDR2 FYNNEI. At the Johns Hopkins FTIC core, DNA taken from cultured CD4+ T cells was sequenced by way of the Oncomine TCR Beta short-read assay. TCRdb analysed the PCR reads with MiXCR anew, one entry per CDR3 protein. The repertoire holds 15,000 to 20,000 distinct CDR3 sequences, approximately 53% seen once, with roughly a tenth in the top ten.

The specimen was CD4+ T cells from blood, cultured in vitro. The chain has TRBV2 and TRBJ1-2; D is unclear. The receptor was derived from a human donor who had recovered from COVID-19. CDR3 region: CASSEAGITNYGYTF. The DNA of the CDR3 is TGTGCCAGCAGTGAAGCGGGCATAACTAACTATGGCTACACCTTC.